This TCR beta chain was sequenced for a study of CXCR3-negative and CXCR3-positive naive CD8 T cells. The wider study: With about 1.5 +/- 0.3 million reads per library, the TRB reads numbered some 150 million in total. Whole-study findings and limits: The TRB CDR3s that CXCR3-positive naive cells carried were more hydrophobic than those of CXCR3-negative naive cells. Surface CD5 matched across naive subsets, and TRB CDR3 properties served to infer TCR strength.

As regards this clonotype: Its specificity is unknown.

The libraries of TRB cDNA were prepared using 5' RACE with UMI labels. TCRdb reprocessed the 5' RACE reads and reports one entry per CDR3 protein, with no DNA. This table holds about 63,000 distinct CDR3 sequences. The CDR3 extends over 15 amino acids. Per germline, CDR1 MGHDK and CDR2 SYGVNS. The genes are TRBV25-1 and TRBJ1-2; TCRdb's assignment of TRBD1 cannot be checked, as there is no DNA. The sequence was obtained from a human donor in good health. Some clones in this sample may be carry-over from other donors' samples. The sample comprised naive CXCR3+ CD8+ T cells from blood. Subset defined: CD45RO-CCR7+CD27+CD95- naive CD8+ T cells expressing CXCR3 (TNR3+). The CDR3 here is CASSSSGTGGYGYTF.